The 6 T cell receptor beta chains listed next were all sequenced from one sample in a study of blood T cell repertoires in COVID-19 (dated by TCRdb to the early 2020s). The receptor library was made with the immunoSEQ multiplex PCR assay. The clones in this table, taken by TCRdb from immuneACCESS, are in-frame only. Not every clone is retained; where verified, under half of the shortfall comes from an unresolved V gene, and the cause of the rest is unknown. This sample comprises about 200,000 clones, approximately 80% of them detected only once. The ten largest clones add up to approximately 12% of the sample. The source material was peripheral blood. The source of these receptors is a man in his fifties who had recovered from COVID-19.

V gene TRBV28 combines with J gene TRBJ2-5; 12 bases line up with TRBD1. CDR1 and CDR2 from the germline V gene are MDHEN and SYDVKM. The CDR3 is 15 amino acids. The V segment lost 4 bases and the J segment 5 bases; nucleotides outside the gene matches: 5. The CDR3 coding sequence is TGTGCCAGCAGTTCGGGACAGGGGGCGCGCGAGACCCAGTACTTC. Residues: CASSSGQGARETQYF.

V usage is TRBV3-1 (or the pseudogene TRBV3-2) and J usage is TRBJ2-1; possibly TRBD2 for D (6 bases). Germline V gives CDR1 LGHDT, CDR2 YNNKEL (reference sequence). There are 15 residues in the CDR3. V lost 7 bases and J 0 bases, leaving 13 bases between the germline ends. The CDR3 nucleotides are TGTGCCAGCATACCTAGGGGAGGCTCCTACAATGAGCAGTTCTTC. This encodes CASIPRGGSYNEQFF.

This chain connects TRBV9 to TRBJ2-5; 10 nucleotides align to TRBD2. CDR3 length: 15 residues. J gave up 3 bases and V 0 bases, and 2 bases lay outside the gene matches. Per the germline V gene, CDR1 is SGDLS and CDR2 is YYNGEE. CDR3 nucleotides: TGTGCCAGCAGCGTAGGTGGACTAGCGGAAGAGACCCAGTACTTC. Protein product: CASSVGGLAEETQYF.

V gene TRBV27 combines with J gene TRBJ1-5; D not resolved. The CDR3 is made up of 16 amino acids. Germline lookup yields CDR1 MNHEY and CDR2 SMNVEV (reference sequence). With 5 bases removed from V and 1 base from J, the gap between germline ends came to 15 bases. The chain's CDR3 is CASSARPYGSNQPQHF. DNA of the CDR3: TGTGCCAGCAGTGCCCGACCCTACGGGAGCAATCAGCCCCAGCATTTT.

The genes are TRBV30 and TRBJ1-5, with a possible D match to TRBD1 (5 bases). CDR3 length equals 14 residues. Deletions cut 2 bases from V and 1 base from J, with 9 bases between. Germline V lookup: CDR1 GTSNPN, CDR2 SVGIG (reference sequence). This CDR3 reads CAWSMGQSNQPQHF. The DNA of the CDR3 is TGTGCCTGGAGTATGGGGCAAAGCAATCAGCCCCAGCATTTT.

The chain employs TRBV11-2 and TRBJ2-5; TRBD1 might be the D (6 bases). Trimming took off 5 bases at V and 0 bases at J, with 13 bases between the two ends. The CDR3 sequence is 15 residues long. Germline lookup yields CDR1 SGHAT and CDR2 FQNNGV. CDR3: CASSPADRNQETQYF. CDR3 in DNA: TGTGCCAGCAGCCCAGCTGACAGGAACCAAGAGACCCAGTACTTC.